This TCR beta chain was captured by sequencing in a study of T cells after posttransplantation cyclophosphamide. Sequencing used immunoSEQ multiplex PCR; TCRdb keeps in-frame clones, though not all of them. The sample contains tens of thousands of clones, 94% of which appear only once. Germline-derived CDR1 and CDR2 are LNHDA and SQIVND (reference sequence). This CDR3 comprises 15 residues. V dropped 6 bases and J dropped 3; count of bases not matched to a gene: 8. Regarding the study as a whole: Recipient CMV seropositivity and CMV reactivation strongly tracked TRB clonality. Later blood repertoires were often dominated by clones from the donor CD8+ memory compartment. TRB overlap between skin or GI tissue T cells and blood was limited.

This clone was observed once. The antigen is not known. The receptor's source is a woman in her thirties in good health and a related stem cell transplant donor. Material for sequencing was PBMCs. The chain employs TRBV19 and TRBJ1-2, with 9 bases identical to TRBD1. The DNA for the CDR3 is TGTGCCAGTAGGCGGGACAGGGCCTGGGACTATGGCTACACCTTC. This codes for CASRRDRAWDYGYTF. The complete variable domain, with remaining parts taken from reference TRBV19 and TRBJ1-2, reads DGGITQSPKYLFRKEGQNVTLSCEQNLNHDAMYWYRQDPGQGLRLIYYSQIVNDFQKGDIAEGYSVSREKKESFPLTVTSAQKNPTAFYLCASRRDRAWDYGYTFGSGTRLTVV.